The next 21 T cell receptor beta chains were all read from a single sample in a study of identical twins. One entry per CDR3 protein, called by TCRdb with MiXCR from the 5' RACE reads. Among about 690,000 distinct CDR3 sequences listed, roughly 6% were seen once. Sequencing was performed on naive T cells sorted from blood. Receptors were obtained from a man aged 18 to 30 in good health.

This clonotype was counted at least ten times. The rearrangement links TRBV5-1 to TRBJ2-2; D uncertain. The CDR3 is 13 residues long. V lost 2 bases, J lost 5 bases, and 7 bases lay in between. The germline gives CDR1 SGHRS, CDR2 YFSETQ. CDR3 DNA sequence: TGCGCCAGCAGCTTCGCGCAAACCGGGGAGCTGTTTTTT. Residues: CASSFAQTGELFF.

This clonotype showed up many times. The chain couples TRBV29-1 to TRBJ2-1; 7 nucleotides match TRBD2. V lost 7 bases to trimming and J lost 16 bases; unmatched junction nucleotides: 16. The CDR3 contains 12 residues. Germline CDR1 reads SQVTM; CDR2 reads ANQGSEA. The CDR3 spells CSARASRLATFF. The CDR3 DNA sequence: TGCAGCGCTAGGGCATCTCGACTAGCCACATTCTTC.

This clonotype has more than one count but fewer than ten. The chain employs TRBV5-1 and TRBJ2-1; TRBD2 matches 11 bases. The CDR3 sequence is 18 residues long. The germline V gene encodes CDR1 SGHRS and CDR2 YFSETQ. J was trimmed by 12 bases and V by 4 bases; bases with no gene match: 21. CDR3 nucleotide sequence: TGCGCCAGCAGCCGACTTGGTGCTAGCGGGAGGACGGAGGGTGGGCAGTTCTTC. Translation gives CASSRLGASGRTEGGQFF.

This clonotype was counted many times. J is TRBJ2-5 and V is TRBV3-1, with D unclear. V was clipped by 0 bases and J by 4 bases, with 6 bases between them. Germline CDR1 and CDR2: LGHDT and YNNKEL (reference sequence). The CDR3 covers 13 residues. The DNA for the CDR3 is TGTGCCAGCAGCCAAGATCCTGGAGAGACCCAGTACTTC. Translated: CASSQDPGETQYF.

A few counts support this clonotype. DNA for the CDR3: TGTGCCAGCAGCTTCAGCCCCTATGGCTACACCTTC. This sequence encodes CASSFSPYGYTF. The rearrangement joins TRBV7-2 to TRBJ1-2; D gene unclear. The CDR3 has 12 residues. V lost 3 bases and J 4 bases, leaving 6 bases between the germline ends. Germline V gives CDR1 SGHTA, CDR2 FQGNSA.

J is TRBJ2-6 and V is TRBV10-3; 7 bases map to TRBD2. This CDR3 spans 16 amino acids. Looked up from germline, CDR1 is ENHRY and CDR2 is SYGVKD. V lost 0 bases, J lost 2 bases, and 1 base stayed unmatched. The CDR3 loop is CAISESAGAGANVLTF. CDR3 in DNA: TGTGCCATCAGTGAGTCGGCGGGGGCTGGGGCCAACGTCCTGACTTTC.

In this sample, this clonotype turned up a few times. The V and J genes are TRBV7-8 and TRBJ2-5, with D perhaps being TRBD1 or TRBD2 (5 bases each). CDR1 and CDR2 (germline): SGHVS, FQNEAQ. Trimming took 5 bases from V and 5 from J, leaving 18 bases between them. The CDR3 consists of 15 residues. CDR3 in amino acids: CASSTGTLFLETQYF. CDR3 sequence (DNA): TGTGCCAGCAGCACCGGGACCCTATTCTTGGAGACCCAGTACTTC.

This clonotype was seen ten or more times. This rearrangement joins TRBV25-1 to TRBJ2-3; D unresolved. CDR3 length equals 15 residues. V was clipped by 5 bases and J by 0 bases, with 12 bases between them. Germline CDR1 is MGHDK and CDR2 is SYGVNS. CDR3 protein: CASSTSASSTDTQYF. The CDR3 nucleotides read TGTGCCAGCAGTACGTCAGCCTCTAGCACAGATACGCAGTATTTT.

The rearrangement links TRBV12-5 to TRBJ1-1, with D perhaps matching TRBD1 (5 bases). The V end was cut by 3 bases, the J end by 2 bases, with 7 bases between. Germline V gene data show CDR1 as LGHNT and CDR2 as FRNRAP. This CDR3 contains 13 residues. CDR3 amino acids: CASGLQENTEAFF. CDR3 coding DNA: TGTGCTAGTGGTTTACAGGAAAACACTGAAGCTTTCTTT.

There are many counts of this clonotype. This chain links TRBV24-1 with TRBJ2-1, with 10 bases fitting TRBD2. Germline values: CDR1 KGHDR, CDR2 SFDVKD. Trimming cost V 4 bases and J 6 bases; bases outside gene matches: 8. The CDR3 runs to 16 residues. The DNA for the CDR3 is TGTGCCACCAGTGACCGTTCTAGCGGGAGTGGCAATGAGCAGTTCTTC. Residues: CATSDRSSGSGNEQFF.

A note on this clonotype: An end of the junction differs from the germline gene, which may be a read error. The chain uses TRBV27 and TRBJ2-1; TRBD2 aligns across 11 bases. The CDR3 is 21 amino acids. Germline CDR1 reads MNHEY; CDR2 reads SMNVEV (reference sequence). CDR3 DNA sequence: TGTGCCAGCGGTTTGGATGGGGGGGACAGCGTATCAATAGCGGGAGGGCCTGAGCAGTTCTTC. Translation: CASGLDGGDSVSIAGGPEQFF.

This clonotype was detected ten times or more. The chain couples TRBV20-1 to TRBJ2-7; D might be TRBD2 (6 bases). The CDR3 spans 15 residues. V lost 0 bases, J lost 1 base, and 13 bases lay in between. Germline assignment: CDR1 DFQATT and CDR2 SNEGSKA (reference sequence). The CDR3 protein is CSARDPGLRSYEQYF. CDR3 sequence (DNA): TGCAGTGCTAGAGACCCGGGACTTCGGTCCTACGAGCAGTACTTC.

This clonotype turned up a few times. V is TRBV12-3 or TRBV12-4 and J is TRBJ2-2; no firm D call. This CDR3 spans 13 amino acids. V lost 6 bases to trimming and J lost 2 bases, with 7 bases between them. The CDR3 sequence: CASRAQNTGELFF. Written as DNA, the CDR3 is TGTGCCAGCAGGGCCCAAAACACCGGGGAGCTGTTTTTT.

The J gene is TRBJ2-7, the V gene TRBV12-3 or TRBV12-4, with 8 bases fitting TRBD2. V shed 6 bases and J 0 bases; nucleotides not matched to a gene: 4. The CDR3 is made up of 14 amino acids. CDR3 DNA: TGTGCCAGCAGGGGGACTAGACGCTCCTACGAGCAGTACTTC. Translated: CASRGTRRSYEQYF.

This clonotype was picked up many times. The chain recombines TRBV7-9 with TRBJ2-7; possibly TRBD1 for D (5 bases). Deletions cut 1 base from V and 2 bases from J, with 12 bases between. The length of the CDR3 is 15 residues. Looked up from germline, CDR1 is SEHNR and CDR2 is FQNEAQ (reference sequence). The CDR3 is CASSLGPDSPYEQYV. CDR3 nucleotide sequence: TGTGCCAGCAGCTTAGGTCCCGACAGTCCCTACGAGCAGTACGTC.

The chain couples TRBV12-3 or TRBV12-4 to TRBJ1-3, with a possible D match to TRBD1 (5 bases). There are 15 residues in the CDR3. Between the trimmed V and J ends, which lost 3 bases and 4 bases, there was a span of 13 bases. CDR3 nucleotide sequence: TGTGCCAGCAGTTTTTTCGGGACGCAGGGAAACACCATATATTTT. The encoded protein is CASSFFGTQGNTIYF.

This clonotype was seen ten or more times. The chain combines TRBV28 with TRBJ2-5, with 7 bases lining up with TRBD1. Germline V gene sequence: CDR1 MDHEN, CDR2 SYDVKM. After removal of 5 bases from V and 2 bases from J, the junction contained 5 bases not matched to a gene. This CDR3 has 14 residues. The CDR3 loop is CASSPGQSQETQYF. DNA for the CDR3: TGTGCCAGCAGTCCGGGACAGTCACAAGAGACCCAGTACTTC.

There are a few counts of this clonotype. The chain joins TRBV6-2 or TRBV6-3 to TRBJ2-1; possible D gene TRBD2, 7 bases. CDR3 size: 15 residues. V was cut by 7 bases and J by 3 bases, with 16 bases left in between. CDR1 and CDR2 from the germline V gene are MNHEY and SVGEGT. Here the CDR3 DNA reads TGTGCCAGCAAGCAAGCGGGACACCTCTACAATGAGCAGTTCTTC. Protein sequence: CASKQAGHLYNEQFF.

This clonotype was seen at least ten times. The chain combines TRBV12-3 or TRBV12-4 with TRBJ2-1; D gene uncertain. This CDR3 region has 15 residues. V lost 4 bases to trimming and J lost 6 bases, with 16 bases between them. Here the CDR3 reads CASSYDGGRVNEQFF. CDR3 sequence (DNA): TGTGCCAGCAGTTACGACGGCGGCCGGGTCAATGAGCAGTTCTTC.

This clonotype was counted at least ten times. The chain employs TRBV30 and TRBJ2-4, with D unclear. Germline assignment: CDR1 GTSNPN and CDR2 SVGIG (reference sequence). This CDR3 contains 13 residues. The V end lost 1 base, the J end lost 0 bases, and 4 bases lay between the germline ends. CDR3 loop: CAWSGLAKNIQYF. CDR3 nucleotide sequence: TGTGCCTGGAGTGGTCTAGCCAAAAACATTCAGTACTTC.

This chain joins TRBV27 and TRBJ2-1; TRBD2 matches at 11 bases. The CDR3 is 18 amino acids. Germline loops: CDR1 MNHEY, CDR2 SMNVEV (reference sequence). After removal of 1 base from V and 1 base from J, the junction contained 6 bases not matched to a gene. The CDR3 nucleotides read TGTGCCAGCAGTTTATTTAGAACTAGCGGGAGTTCCTACAATGAGCAGTTCTTC. Its protein product is CASSLFRTSGSSYNEQFF.